Listed below are T cell receptor beta chains from one sample, sequenced in a study of blood T cell repertoires in COVID-19. The repertoire was sequenced with immunoSEQ multiplex PCR; TCRdb's copy has only in-frame clones and lacks some. The repertoire holds approximately 350,000 clones, more than 70% seen once, with around 3% in the top ten. What was sequenced was peripheral blood. These receptors were obtained from a woman aged 25 to 39 with COVID-19, enrolled during active disease. Both conserved end residues are part of each CDR3. The order of the fields is V gene, clone size, J gene, D gene, CDR3 protein, CDR3 DNA. The D gene is left open where the match is weak. Clone size is given for some rows only: seen once, a few or many times, or a class if the clone is expanded.

v_call: TRBV12-3/TRBV12-4
clone_size: .
j_call: TRBJ2-5
d_call: .
cdr3_aa: CASSFGGSATQYF
cdr3_nt: TGTGCCAGCAGTTTCGGGGGTTCGGCGACCCAGTACTTC

v_call: TRBV7-2
clone_size: .
j_call: TRBJ1-5
d_call: .
cdr3_aa: CASSLGERGSAQHF
cdr3_nt: TGTGCCAGCAGCCTAGGGGAGAGGGGGTCGGCCCAGCATTTT

v_call: TRBV6-5
clone_size: .
j_call: TRBJ1-4
d_call: .
cdr3_aa: CASSFQGNEKLFF
cdr3_nt: TGTGCCAGCAGTTTCCAGGGGAATGAAAAACTGTTTTTT

v_call: TRBV10-2
clone_size: .
j_call: TRBJ1-4
d_call: TRBD1
cdr3_aa: CASWGDRGPTNEKLFF
cdr3_nt: TGCGCCAGCTGGGGGGACAGGGGCCCAACTAATGAAAAACTGTTTTTT

v_call: TRBV6-1
clone_size: .
j_call: TRBJ2-2
d_call: .
cdr3_aa: CASSESDRSHGELFF
cdr3_nt: TGTGCCAGCAGTGAATCCGACAGGTCCCACGGGGAGCTGTTTTTT

v_call: TRBV4-1
clone_size: .
j_call: TRBJ2-2
d_call: TRBD1
cdr3_aa: CASSQDRVTGELFF
cdr3_nt: TGCGCCAGCAGCCAGGACAGGGTCACCGGGGAGCTGTTTTTT

v_call: TRBV7-2
clone_size: .
j_call: TRBJ2-2
d_call: .
cdr3_aa: CASSLASSDSNTGELFF
cdr3_nt: TGTGCCAGCAGCTTAGCGTCTTCGGACTCAAACACCGGGGAGCTGTTTTTT

v_call: TRBV30
clone_size: .
j_call: TRBJ2-2
d_call: .
cdr3_aa: CAWRRTQGTGELFF
cdr3_nt: TGTGCCTGGAGGAGGACCCAGGGCACCGGGGAGCTGTTTTTT

v_call: TRBV3-1/TRBV3-2
clone_size: .
j_call: TRBJ2-7
d_call: .
cdr3_aa: CASSQASYEQYF
cdr3_nt: TGTGCCAGCAGCCAAGCCTCTTACGAGCAGTACTTC

v_call: TRBV5-1
clone_size: .
j_call: TRBJ2-7
d_call: .
cdr3_aa: CASADPGIGVYEQYF
cdr3_nt: TGCGCCAGCGCCGACCCCGGGATAGGTGTCTACGAGCAGTACTTC

v_call: TRBV19
clone_size: .
j_call: TRBJ1-6
d_call: TRBD1
cdr3_aa: CASSMATGASSYNSPLHF
cdr3_nt: TGTGCCAGTAGTATGGCGACAGGGGCGAGCTCCTATAATTCACCCCTCCACTTT

v_call: TRBV5-1
clone_size: .
j_call: TRBJ1-1
d_call: TRBD1
cdr3_aa: CASSFAGTGGGSTEAFF
cdr3_nt: TGCGCCAGCAGCTTCGCCGGGACAGGGGGCGGGAGCACTGAAGCTTTCTTT

v_call: TRBV24-1
clone_size: .
j_call: TRBJ2-3
d_call: TRBD2
cdr3_aa: CATSDLTSGGTDTQYF
cdr3_nt: TGTGCCACCAGTGATTTGACTAGCGGGGGCACAGATACGCAGTATTTT

v_call: TRBV5-1
clone_size: .
j_call: TRBJ2-5
d_call: .
cdr3_aa: CASSLGAGTLLETQYF
cdr3_nt: TGCGCCAGCAGCCTGGGAGCTGGTACCCTCCTAGAGACCCAGTACTTC

v_call: TRBV7-9
clone_size: .
j_call: TRBJ1-5
d_call: TRBD1
cdr3_aa: CASSLTGGSSNQPQHF
cdr3_nt: TGTGCCAGCAGCCTGACAGGGGGGAGCAGCAATCAGCCCCAGCATTTT

v_call: TRBV18
clone_size: .
j_call: TRBJ2-5
d_call: .
cdr3_aa: CASYTGNQETQYF
cdr3_nt: TGTGCCAGCTATACAGGGAACCAAGAGACCCAGTACTTC

v_call: TRBV5-8
clone_size: .
j_call: TRBJ2-1
d_call: .
cdr3_aa: CASSLGPGQGGPYNEQFF
cdr3_nt: TGTGCCAGCAGCTTGGGCCCGGGACAAGGGGGTCCCTACAATGAGCAGTTCTTC

v_call: TRBV27
clone_size: .
j_call: TRBJ2-1
d_call: TRBD2
cdr3_aa: CASSQRTSGSLNEQFF
cdr3_nt: TGTGCCAGCAGTCAAAGGACTAGCGGGAGTTTGAATGAGCAGTTCTTC

v_call: TRBV9
clone_size: .
j_call: TRBJ1-2
d_call: .
cdr3_aa: CASSPSKGGYTF
cdr3_nt: TGTGCCAGCAGCCCTTCGAAGGGGGGCTACACCTTC

v_call: TRBV10-1
clone_size: .
j_call: TRBJ2-2
d_call: .
cdr3_aa: CASTGNTGELFF
cdr3_nt: TGCGCCAGCACCGGGAACACCGGGGAGCTGTTTTTT

v_call: TRBV30
clone_size: .
j_call: TRBJ2-2
d_call: .
cdr3_aa: CAWGRGVGGTGELFF
cdr3_nt: TGTGCCTGGGGTAGGGGCGTGGGGGGCACCGGGGAGCTGTTTTTT

v_call: TRBV7-9
clone_size: .
j_call: TRBJ2-3
d_call: TRBD1
cdr3_aa: CATSLDRVTDTQYF
cdr3_nt: TGTGCCACCTCCTTGGACAGGGTCACAGATACGCAGTATTTT

v_call: TRBV19
clone_size: .
j_call: TRBJ1-2
d_call: .
cdr3_aa: CASRRTANYGYTF
cdr3_nt: TGTGCCAGTAGGAGGACAGCTAACTATGGCTACACCTTC

v_call: TRBV27
clone_size: .
j_call: TRBJ2-7
d_call: .
cdr3_aa: CASSLDRGSYEQYF
cdr3_nt: TGTGCCAGCAGTTTGGACAGAGGCTCCTACGAGCAGTACTTC

v_call: TRBV9
clone_size: .
j_call: TRBJ2-7
d_call: TRBD1
cdr3_aa: CASILRDRGLCEQYF
cdr3_nt: TGTGCCAGCATCCTCCGGGACAGGGGGCTATGCGAGCAGTACTTC

v_call: TRBV11-2
clone_size: .
j_call: TRBJ2-1
d_call: TRBD2
cdr3_aa: CASKTSGGPGYNEQFF
cdr3_nt: TGTGCCAGCAAAACTAGCGGGGGGCCGGGGTACAATGAGCAGTTCTTC

v_call: TRBV4-1
clone_size: once
j_call: TRBJ1-1
d_call: TRBD1
cdr3_aa: CASSQRTPGQGSLKTGNTEAFF
cdr3_nt: TGCGCCAGCAGCCAACGCACCCCGGGACAGGGCAGCCTAAAGACCGGGAACACTGAAGCTTTCTTT

v_call: TRBV7-2
clone_size: .
j_call: TRBJ2-7
d_call: .
cdr3_aa: CASSLERGGQQYF
cdr3_nt: TGTGCCAGCAGCTTAGAACGGGGAGGACAGCAGTACTTC

v_call: TRBV5-6
clone_size: .
j_call: TRBJ1-2
d_call: .
cdr3_aa: CASSRGTGLWGYTF
cdr3_nt: TGTGCCAGCAGCAGAGGAACAGGGCTCTGGGGCTACACCTTC

v_call: TRBV3-1/TRBV3-2
clone_size: .
j_call: TRBJ2-1
d_call: TRBD2
cdr3_aa: CASSFPGLVPHEQFF
cdr3_nt: TGTGCCAGCAGCTTCCCGGGACTAGTCCCTCATGAGCAGTTCTTC

v_call: TRBV2
clone_size: once
j_call: TRBJ2-2
d_call: TRBD1
cdr3_aa: CASRIGTATGELFF
cdr3_nt: TGTGCCAGCAGGATTGGGACAGCCACCGGGGAGCTGTTTTTT

v_call: TRBV7-9
clone_size: .
j_call: TRBJ2-2
d_call: .
cdr3_aa: CASSFLTGIEGAGELFF
cdr3_nt: TGTGCCAGCAGCTTCTTGACTGGGATTGAGGGAGCCGGGGAGCTGTTTTTT

v_call: TRBV10-3
clone_size: .
j_call: TRBJ2-3
d_call: TRBD2
cdr3_aa: CAISLSGGAKDTQYF
cdr3_nt: TGTGCCATCAGTCTTAGCGGGGGGGCGAAAGATACGCAGTATTTT

v_call: TRBV7-8
clone_size: .
j_call: TRBJ1-4
d_call: .
cdr3_aa: CASSRLSNEKLFF
cdr3_nt: TGTGCCAGCAGTCGGTTGTCTAATGAAAAACTGTTTTTT

v_call: TRBV6-2/TRBV6-3
clone_size: .
j_call: TRBJ2-3
d_call: TRBD2
cdr3_aa: CASSTVGAGGLSSTDTQYF
cdr3_nt: TGTGCCAGCAGCACTGTCGGTGCGGGGGGGCTTTCTAGCACAGATACGCAGTATTTT

v_call: TRBV3-1/TRBV3-2
clone_size: .
j_call: TRBJ1-3
d_call: .
cdr3_aa: CASSPGTGNTIYF
cdr3_nt: TGTGCCAGCAGCCCAGGGACTGGAAACACCATATATTTT

v_call: TRBV27
clone_size: .
j_call: TRBJ1-5
d_call: .
cdr3_aa: CASSLSGQGSFRPQHF
cdr3_nt: TGTGCCAGCAGTTTATCGGGGCAGGGGTCCTTTCGGCCCCAGCATTTT

v_call: TRBV5-1
clone_size: few
j_call: TRBJ2-7
d_call: .
cdr3_aa: CASSRGPEVHEQYF
cdr3_nt: TGCGCCAGCAGCCGTGGCCCTGAAGTCCACGAGCAGTACTTC

v_call: TRBV7-2
clone_size: few
j_call: TRBJ1-6
d_call: .
cdr3_aa: CASSLGFMRDSPLHF
cdr3_nt: TGTGCCAGCAGCTTAGGTTTTATGAGGGATTCACCCCTCCACTTT

v_call: TRBV5-8
clone_size: .
j_call: TRBJ1-5
d_call: TRBD1
cdr3_aa: CASSPYPGQVGQPQHF
cdr3_nt: TGTGCCAGCAGCCCTTACCCGGGACAGGTCGGACAGCCCCAGCATTTT

v_call: TRBV12-5
clone_size: .
j_call: TRBJ1-1
d_call: .
cdr3_aa: CASGLDLNTEAFF
cdr3_nt: TGTGCTAGTGGTTTGGACTTAAACACTGAAGCTTTCTTT

v_call: TRBV5-1
clone_size: .
j_call: TRBJ1-4
d_call: .
cdr3_aa: CASSLLSTNEKLFF
cdr3_nt: TGCGCCAGCAGCTTACTTTCAACTAATGAAAAACTGTTTTTT

v_call: TRBV3-1/TRBV3-2
clone_size: few
j_call: TRBJ1-1
d_call: .
cdr3_aa: CASSQEGIGRAFF
cdr3_nt: TGTGCCAGCAGCCAAGAAGGGATAGGGAGAGCTTTCTTT

v_call: TRBV9
clone_size: .
j_call: TRBJ1-5
d_call: TRBD1
cdr3_aa: CASSPTGADQPQHF
cdr3_nt: TGTGCCAGCAGCCCGACAGGGGCCGATCAGCCCCAGCATTTT

v_call: TRBV18
clone_size: .
j_call: TRBJ1-1
d_call: .
cdr3_aa: CASSGTVPGEGSTEAFF
cdr3_nt: TGTGCCAGCTCGGGGACGGTCCCAGGGGAGGGAAGTACTGAAGCTTTCTTT

v_call: TRBV2
clone_size: .
j_call: TRBJ2-2
d_call: TRBD2
cdr3_aa: CASVSTSGPGGELFF
cdr3_nt: TGTGCCAGCGTATCGACTAGCGGTCCGGGCGGGGAGCTGTTTTTT

v_call: TRBV27
clone_size: .
j_call: TRBJ2-2
d_call: TRBD1
cdr3_aa: CASSFQGVSTGELFF
cdr3_nt: TGTGCCAGCAGTTTTCAGGGGGTGAGCACCGGGGAGCTGTTTTTT

v_call: TRBV19
clone_size: few
j_call: TRBJ1-1
d_call: .
cdr3_aa: CASSTLFRDGIRGTEAFF
cdr3_nt: TGTGCCAGTAGTACCCTTTTCCGGGACGGGATCCGGGGGACTGAAGCTTTCTTT

v_call: TRBV19
clone_size: many
j_call: TRBJ1-5
d_call: .
cdr3_aa: CASSQGRPRNQPQHF
cdr3_nt: TGTGCCAGTAGTCAAGGCAGGCCCCGCAATCAGCCCCAGCATTTT

v_call: TRBV18
clone_size: .
j_call: TRBJ2-1
d_call: .
cdr3_aa: CASSYGQGGNEQFF
cdr3_nt: TGTGCCAGCTCTTACGGACAGGGAGGGAATGAGCAGTTCTTC

v_call: TRBV6-5
clone_size: .
j_call: TRBJ2-5
d_call: TRBD2
cdr3_aa: CASSLGDYARTQYF
cdr3_nt: TGTGCCAGCAGTTTAGGGGACTACGCCCGGACCCAGTACTTC

v_call: TRBV29-1
clone_size: .
j_call: TRBJ2-1
d_call: TRBD2
cdr3_aa: CSAWGTSVYNEQFF
cdr3_nt: TGCAGCGCCTGGGGGACTAGCGTCTACAATGAGCAGTTCTTC

v_call: TRBV14
clone_size: .
j_call: TRBJ1-1
d_call: .
cdr3_aa: CASSRGMNTEAFF
cdr3_nt: TGTGCCAGCAGCCGGGGCATGAACACTGAAGCTTTCTTT

v_call: TRBV6-2/TRBV6-3
clone_size: .
j_call: TRBJ2-2
d_call: TRBD1
cdr3_aa: CASSDQGASTGELFF
cdr3_nt: TGTGCCAGCAGTGACCAGGGGGCGAGCACCGGGGAGCTGTTTTTT

v_call: TRBV7-9
clone_size: .
j_call: TRBJ2-3
d_call: TRBD2
cdr3_aa: CASSLVPVRGSTDTQYF
cdr3_nt: TGTGCCAGCAGCTTAGTGCCAGTGCGGGGGAGCACAGATACGCAGTATTTT

v_call: TRBV6-5
clone_size: .
j_call: TRBJ1-2
d_call: TRBD1
cdr3_aa: CASSYRQGDYGYTF
cdr3_nt: TGTGCCAGCAGTTACCGGCAGGGGGACTATGGCTACACCTTC

v_call: TRBV15
clone_size: once
j_call: TRBJ2-2
d_call: TRBD2
cdr3_aa: CATSRELAGGPTGELFF
cdr3_nt: TGTGCCACCAGCAGAGAGCTAGCGGGAGGGCCTACCGGGGAGCTGTTTTTT

v_call: TRBV30
clone_size: .
j_call: TRBJ2-1
d_call: TRBD1
cdr3_aa: CAWRAPDRVNEQFF
cdr3_nt: TGTGCCTGGAGAGCCCCCGACAGGGTCAATGAGCAGTTCTTC

v_call: TRBV10-2
clone_size: few
j_call: TRBJ2-5
d_call: TRBD2
cdr3_aa: CASQRGVGETQYF
cdr3_nt: TGCGCCAGCCAGCGGGGAGTGGGTGAGACCCAGTACTTC

v_call: TRBV11-2
clone_size: .
j_call: TRBJ1-1
d_call: .
cdr3_aa: CASTSGNTEAFF
cdr3_nt: TGTGCCAGCACCTCGGGAAACACTGAAGCTTTCTTT